The entry that follows covers one T cell receptor beta chain sequence. The method was immunoSEQ multiplex PCR; TCRdb's version includes in-frame clones alone and lacks a portion of them. The repertoire holds 25,000 to 35,000 clones, with 83% as singletons. The sample belongs to a study of sequential checkpoint blockade in melanoma. For the study at large: Patients were randomized 1:1 to nivolumab-then-ipilimumab or ipilimumab-then-nivolumab first-line. Both treatment sequences were followed by maintenance nivolumab.

The CDR3 runs 16 residues. Trimming took 1 base from V and 5 from J; bases not matched to a gene: 4. In germline, CDR1 is PRHDT, CDR2 FYEKMQ (reference sequence). Treatment meaning: randomized to nivolumab then ipilimumab (arm A) or the reverse (arm B). Patients had received no earlier DNA-damaging chemotherapy. The chain joins TRBV13 to TRBJ2-2; the match to TRBD2 covers 10 bases. The source was CD8+ T cells sorted from blood (inferred from file names), collected from a patient given nivolumab and ipilimumab in sequence. The TCR was taken from a human donor with melanoma. CDR3 sequence: CASSLEPTSGTGELFF. The CDR3 coding sequence is TGTGCCAGCAGCTTAGAGCCGACTAGCGGGACCGGGGAGCTGTTTTTT.